A selection of T cell receptor beta chains follows, all from one sample in a study of chemoradiotherapy in HPV16-positive cancers. The table came from immunoSEQ multiplex PCR; TCRdb's copy has only in-frame clones and leaves some out. The data show tens of thousands of clones, with nearly 95% seen just once and approximately 19% held by the top ten. This sample comprised blood, obtained from a patient who underwent chemoradiotherapy. Source of these receptors: a human donor with HPV-associated anogenital cancer. Both conserved end residues are part of each CDR3. The D gene is left open where the match is weak. A row's size may be missing; if present it is once, few, many or a size class.

v_call	d_call	clone_size	j_call	cdr3_nt	cdr3_aa
TRBV6-1	-	once	TRBJ2-2	TGTGCCAGCAGTAAAGCCTGGGACCTAAACACCGGGGAGCTGTTTTTT	CASSKAWDLNTGELFF
TRBV19	-	-	TRBJ1-1	TGTGCCAGTACCCTCCAGGCGAACACTGAAGCTTTCTTT	CASTLQANTEAFF
TRBV7-2	-	-	TRBJ2-4	TGTGCCAGCAGCCCCCTCAACAAAAACATTCAGTACTTC	CASSPLNKNIQYF
TRBV27	-	-	TRBJ2-5	TGTGCCAGCAGTTTATCGATCGCGGGGGAGACCCAGTACTTC	CASSLSIAGETQYF
TRBV5-1	-	-	TRBJ1-2	TGCGCCAGCAGCTTGGCCTCAGGGCTCCGGCCCTATGGCTACACCTTC	CASSLASGLRPYGYTF
TRBV7-2	TRBD2	-	TRBJ2-2	TGTGCCAGCAGCCCGGGACTAGGTGCCGGGGAGCTGTTTTTT	CASSPGLGAGELFF
TRBV4-3	-	-	TRBJ2-7	TGCGCCAGCAGCCAAGGGAACAGAGCCACCTACGAGCAGTACTTC	CASSQGNRATYEQYF
TRBV11-2	-	-	TRBJ1-5	TGTGCCAGCAGCTTAGGGCAGTCGGCTAGCCAGCCCCAGCATTTT	CASSLGQSASQPQHF
TRBV4-2	-	-	TRBJ2-7	TGTGCCAGCAGCCAAGAATTATCGTTAGGACAGCTCCCCTACGAGCAGTACTTC	CASSQELSLGQLPYEQYF
TRBV7-8	TRBD1	once	TRBJ1-2	TGTGCCAGCAGCCCGGGACAGGGGCTCTATGGCTACACCTTC	CASSPGQGLYGYTF
TRBV2	-	-	TRBJ2-1	TGTGCCAGCAAGCGAAGCTCCTACAATGAGCAGTTCTTC	CASKRSSYNEQFF
TRBV7-9	-	-	TRBJ1-2	TGTGCCAGCAGCTTTTACGAGGCCGCTAACTATGGCTACACCTTC	CASSFYEAANYGYTF
TRBV4-3	-	-	TRBJ2-6	TGCGCCAGCAGCCAAGGGGCCGGAACTGGGGCCAACGTCCTGACTTTC	CASSQGAGTGANVLTF
TRBV5-6	-	-	TRBJ2-3	TGTGCCAGCAGCTCGGCAGGGAAGACAGATACGCAGTATTTT	CASSSAGKTDTQYF
TRBV6-5	-	once	TRBJ1-2	TGTGCCAGCAGCCCCGGCCCCTATGGCTACACCTTC	CASSPGPYGYTF
TRBV18	-	-	TRBJ2-3	TGTGCCAGCTCACCACCATCGGATACGCAGTATTTT	CASSPPSDTQYF
TRBV4-1	-	-	TRBJ1-1	TGCGCCAGCAGCCAAGATGGGGGCGCAATGAACACTGAAGCTTTCTTT	CASSQDGGAMNTEAFF
TRBV15	-	-	TRBJ2-1	TGTGCCACCAGCAGTTTAGGTCGCGGTGAGCAGTTCTTC	CATSSLGRGEQFF
TRBV4-1	TRBD1	-	TRBJ1-5	TGCGCCAGCAGCCAAGATGGGGACAGCGGGAGATACAATCAGCCCCAGCATTTT	CASSQDGDSGRYNQPQHF
TRBV18	TRBD2	-	TRBJ2-3	TGTGCCAGCTCACCCCTAGCGGGGGGGAGGTCAGATACGCAGTATTTT	CASSPLAGGRSDTQYF
TRBV9	TRBD2	once	TRBJ2-5	TGTGCCAGCAGCGTAGCCCCTAGCGGGGGCGGGGAGACCCAGTACTTC	CASSVAPSGGGETQYF
TRBV28	-	-	TRBJ1-2	TGTGCCAGCAGCCCCCAACGCCGTGGTGGCTACACCTTC	CASSPQRRGGYTF
TRBV4-2	TRBD2	-	TRBJ2-1	TGTGCCAGCAGCCAAGAAGCTTTTCTTGAACTAGCGCTAAGCTCCTACAATGAGCAGTTCTTC	CASSQEAFLELALSSYNEQFF
TRBV6-6	-	-	TRBJ1-5	TGTGCCAGCAGTTCCTCGTCCAGGGAAAATCAGCCCCAGCATTTT	CASSSSSRENQPQHF
TRBV18	TRBD1	-	TRBJ2-1	TGTGCCAGCTCACCGGACAGGGTGCACGGGTTCTTC	CASSPDRVHGFF
TRBV9	TRBD1	-	TRBJ2-3	TGTGCCAGCAGCGTAACGGGACAGGAATATACGCAGTATTTT	CASSVTGQEYTQYF
TRBV27	-	-	TRBJ1-1	TGTGCCAGCAGTTGGAATCGGGGCGTGAACACTGAAGCTTTCTTT	CASSWNRGVNTEAFF
TRBV2	-	-	TRBJ1-5	TGTGCCAGCAGTGACCGCAACAATCAGCCCCAGCATTTT	CASSDRNNQPQHF
TRBV7-3	TRBD1	once	TRBJ2-6	TGTGCCAGCAGCTTCAACGGACAGGGAGCCTCTGGGGCCAACGTCCTGACTTTC	CASSFNGQGASGANVLTF
TRBV7-2	TRBD2	-	TRBJ2-7	TGTGCCAGCAGCCCAGCTAGCGGGACCTACGAGCAGTACTTC	CASSPASGTYEQYF
TRBV28	TRBD1	-	TRBJ1-2	TGTGCCAGCAGGGAGACAGGGTTTGCCTATGGCTACACCTTC	CASRETGFAYGYTF
TRBV6-5	TRBD1	-	TRBJ1-5	TGTGCCAGCAGTCGACAGGGAAGAGCGAATCAGCCCCAGCATTTT	CASSRQGRANQPQHF